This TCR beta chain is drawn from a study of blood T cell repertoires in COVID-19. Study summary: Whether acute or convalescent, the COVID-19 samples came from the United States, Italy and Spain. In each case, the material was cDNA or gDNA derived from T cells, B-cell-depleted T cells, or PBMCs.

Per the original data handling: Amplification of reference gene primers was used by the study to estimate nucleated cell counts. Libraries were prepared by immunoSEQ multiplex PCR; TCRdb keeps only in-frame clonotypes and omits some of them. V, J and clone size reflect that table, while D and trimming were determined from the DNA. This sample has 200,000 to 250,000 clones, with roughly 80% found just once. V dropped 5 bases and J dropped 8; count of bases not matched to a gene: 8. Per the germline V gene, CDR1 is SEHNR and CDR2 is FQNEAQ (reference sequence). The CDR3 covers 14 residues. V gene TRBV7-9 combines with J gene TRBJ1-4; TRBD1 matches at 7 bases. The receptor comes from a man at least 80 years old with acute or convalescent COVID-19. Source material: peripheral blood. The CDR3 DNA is TGTGCCAGCAGCCGACAGGGCTGGGGGGAAAAACTGTTTTTT. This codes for CASSRQGWGEKLFF.